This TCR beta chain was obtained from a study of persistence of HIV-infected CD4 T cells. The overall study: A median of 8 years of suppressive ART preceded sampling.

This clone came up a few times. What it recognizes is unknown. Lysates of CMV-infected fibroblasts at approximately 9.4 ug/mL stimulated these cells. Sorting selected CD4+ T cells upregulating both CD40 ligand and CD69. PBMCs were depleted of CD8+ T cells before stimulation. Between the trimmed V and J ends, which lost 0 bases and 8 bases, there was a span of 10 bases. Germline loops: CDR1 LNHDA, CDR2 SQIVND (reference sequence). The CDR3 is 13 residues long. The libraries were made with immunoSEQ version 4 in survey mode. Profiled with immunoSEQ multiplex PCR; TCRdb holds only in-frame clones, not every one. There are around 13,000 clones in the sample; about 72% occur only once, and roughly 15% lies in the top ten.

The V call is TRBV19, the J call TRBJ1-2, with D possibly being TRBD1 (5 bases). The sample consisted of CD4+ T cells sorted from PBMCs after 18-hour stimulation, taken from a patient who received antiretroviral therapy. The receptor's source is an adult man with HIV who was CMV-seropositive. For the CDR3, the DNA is TGTGCCAGTAGTATAGATGCGGGGGTCGGCTACACCTTC. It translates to CASSIDAGVGYTF.